The rows below give T cell receptor beta chains drawn from one sample of a study of control samples from healthy donors and cancer patients. Sequenced by immunoSEQ multiplex PCR; TCRdb stores in-frame clones only, minus some. In the table there are around 140,000 clones, more than 90% of which are singletons. Sequencing was performed on blood. Receptors originate from a man younger than 45 in good health. Both conserved end residues are part of each CDR3. A D gene is named only where the DNA matches it firmly. Not all rows give a size; the values are once, few, many and, for expanded clones, a class.

clone_size	cdr3_length	d_call	v_call	j_call	cdr3_aa	cdr3_nt
-	14	-	TRBV9	TRBJ1-1	CASSGGRVGTEAFF	TGTGCCAGCAGTGGAGGAAGGGTGGGCACTGAAGCTTTCTTT
once	13	-	TRBV11-2	TRBJ1-5	CASSSNRNQPQHF	TGTGCCAGCAGCTCCAACAGGAATCAGCCCCAGCATTTT
few	17	-	TRBV28	TRBJ1-1	CASSFGPGRYRNTEAFF	TGTGCCAGCAGTTTTGGCCCGGGTCGGTACAGGAACACTGAAGCTTTCTTT
-	16	-	TRBV5-1	TRBJ1-3	CASSLGQPESGNTIYF	TGCGCCAGCAGCCTCGGACAGCCCGAATCTGGAAACACCATATATTTT
-	14	-	TRBV7-9	TRBJ1-2	CASSPAVLRYGYTF	TGTGCCAGCAGCCCGGCGGTGCTTCGCTATGGCTACACCTTC
once	14	-	TRBV7-6	TRBJ1-4	CASSSRGSAEKLFF	TGTGCCAGCAGCTCCAGGGGTTCGGCTGAAAAACTGTTTTTT
-	18	-	TRBV19	TRBJ1-2	CASSIDTFTGTRLYGYTF	TGTGCCAGTAGTATAGATACCTTTACGGGTACGAGACTCTATGGCTACACCTTC
-	15	TRBD2	TRBV9	TRBJ2-3	CASSVVAGGQDTQYF	TGTGCCAGCAGCGTAGTAGCGGGGGGCCAAGATACGCAGTATTTT
-	15	-	TRBV14	TRBJ1-2	CASSQEDPGAGGYTF	TGTGCCAGCAGCCAAGAAGACCCAGGGGCAGGTGGCTACACCTTC
-	13	-	TRBV27	TRBJ1-1	CASSLQLNTEAFF	TGTGCCAGCAGTTTACAGCTGAACACTGAAGCTTTCTTT
-	18	-	TRBV9	TRBJ1-3	CASSVDSPGQGTGNTIYF	TGTGCCAGCAGCGTAGATTCCCCGGGACAAGGGACTGGAAACACCATATATTTT
-	15	-	TRBV9	TRBJ1-3	CASSGMGGPGNTIYF	TGTGCCAGCAGCGGGATGGGGGGTCCTGGAAACACCATATATTTT
-	16	-	TRBV5-1	TRBJ2-3	CASSSTVAGNTDTQYF	TGCGCCAGCAGCTCGACGGTCGCAGGAAACACAGATACGCAGTATTTT
-	15	TRBD1	TRBV28	TRBJ1-1	CASRRQGARTTEAFF	TGTGCCAGCAGACGACAGGGGGCGCGGACCACTGAAGCTTTCTTT
-	14	TRBD2	TRBV2	TRBJ2-7	CASTPGLAVSEQYF	TGTGCCAGCACCCCCGGACTAGCGGTATCCGAGCAGTACTTC
-	15	-	TRBV14	TRBJ1-6	CASSQATLGNSPLHF	TGTGCCAGCAGCCAGGCAACACTCGGTAATTCACCCCTCCACTTT
few	11	-	TRBV29-1	TRBJ1-1	CSVGENTEAFF	TGCAGCGTTGGGGAGAACACTGAAGCTTTCTTT
-	16	TRBD1	TRBV7-3	TRBJ2-1	CASSLTPIGDSNEQFF	TGTGCCAGCAGCTTAACGCCTATCGGGGACAGCAATGAGCAGTTCTTC
-	17	-	TRBV6-1	TRBJ2-6	CASSEAPTGAGANVLTF	TGTGCCAGCAGTGAAGCGCCGACAGGAGCTGGGGCCAACGTCCTGACTTTC
-	14	TRBD1	TRBV6-5	TRBJ1-5	CASSSGQGNQPQHF	TGTGCCAGCAGTTCCGGACAGGGTAATCAGCCCCAGCATTTT